This paragraph reports one TCR beta chain. Methods used by the authors: For nucleated cells, counts were estimated from reference gene primer amplification. Generated by immunoSEQ multiplex PCR, the TCRdb table keeps only in-frame clones and is missing some. V and J calls and clone size follow that table, whereas D and trimming were derived from the DNA. The table lists roughly 160,000 clones, approximately 88% of them singletons. In germline, CDR1 is SGDLS, CDR2 YYNGEE. The CDR3 consists of 15 residues. The ends lost 0 bases at V and 4 bases at J; junction bases unmatched: 3. The record originates from a study of blood T cell repertoires in COVID-19. Study at large: The origin of the acute and convalescent COVID-19 samples was the United States, Italy and Spain. PBMCs, B-cell-depleted T cells, or T cells were the source of the cDNA or gDNA that made up the material.

The TCR sequence derives from a woman aged 55-69 years with acute or convalescent COVID-19. The V call is TRBV9, the J call TRBJ2-7, with 11 positions matching TRBD1. The specimen was peripheral blood. The CDR3 sequence is CASSVDGTGGYEQYF. The CDR3 DNA reads as TGTGCCAGCAGCGTAGATGGGACAGGGGGTTACGAGCAGTACTTC.